This is a list of T cell receptor beta chains from one sample in a study of neurological immune-mediated disorders. TCRdb reprocessed the 5' RACE reads via MiXCR and lists one record per CDR3 protein. The table lists about 92,000 distinct CDR3 sequences, roughly 3.2% of them singletons. The sample consisted of PBMCs. The origin of the receptors is a woman aged 50 to 60 with multiple sclerosis. CDR3s include the opening cysteine and the closing phenylalanine or tryptophan. D genes are given only for firm matches. Some rows have no size entry. The others give once, few or many, or a class for an expanded clone.

d_gene: -; j_gene: TRBJ2-2; v_gene: TRBV20-1; abundance: many; CDR3aa: CSARDGDIMTGELFF; CDR3nt: TGCAGTGCTAGGGATGGGGACATAATGACCGGGGAGCTGTTTTTT
d_gene: -; j_gene: TRBJ2-2; v_gene: TRBV7-9; abundance: many; CDR3aa: CASSPGFQGDTGELFF; CDR3nt: TGTGCCAGCAGCCCCGGTTTCCAGGGTGATACCGGGGAGCTGTTTTTT
d_gene: TRBD1; j_gene: TRBJ1-1; v_gene: TRBV20-1; abundance: many; CDR3aa: CSAPGTGALSNTEAFF; CDR3nt: TGCAGTGCGCCCGGGACAGGGGCGCTTTCGAACACTGAAGCTTTCTTT
d_gene: -; j_gene: TRBJ2-7; v_gene: TRBV12-3/TRBV12-4; abundance: many; CDR3aa: CASSLTRGYEQYF; CDR3nt: TGTGCCAGCAGTTTAACGCGGGGCTATGAGCAGTACTTC
d_gene: -; j_gene: TRBJ1-2; v_gene: TRBV4-2; abundance: many; CDR3aa: CASSQDQRPQGYGYTF; CDR3nt: TGTGCCAGCAGCCAAGATCAGAGGCCGCAAGGCTATGGCTACACCTTC
d_gene: -; j_gene: TRBJ2-5; v_gene: TRBV7-3; abundance: many; CDR3aa: CASSLDQKETQYF; CDR3nt: TGTGCCAGCAGCTTAGACCAAAAAGAGACCCAGTACTTC
d_gene: -; j_gene: TRBJ1-6; v_gene: TRBV7-9; abundance: many; CDR3aa: CASSLGHSYNSPLHF; CDR3nt: TGTGCCAGCAGCCTTGGACATTCCTATAATTCACCCCTCCACTTT
d_gene: -; j_gene: TRBJ2-5; v_gene: TRBV21-1; abundance: -; CDR3aa: CASGRNLETQYF; CDR3nt: TGTGCCAGCGGGAGGAACCTGGAGACCCAGTACTTC
d_gene: -; j_gene: TRBJ1-2; v_gene: TRBV7-9; abundance: few; CDR3aa: CASSLALPGDGYTF; CDR3nt: TGTGCCAGCAGCTTAGCTTTACCAGGGGATGGCTACACCTTC
d_gene: -; j_gene: TRBJ2-3; v_gene: TRBV20-1; abundance: many; CDR3aa: CSARATAKDTQYF; CDR3nt: TGCAGTGCTAGAGCAACAGCGAAAGATACGCAGTATTTT
d_gene: -; j_gene: TRBJ2-5; v_gene: TRBV28; abundance: many; CDR3aa: CASSLPTGRETQYF; CDR3nt: TGTGCCAGCAGTTTGCCGACAGGACGCGAGACCCAGTACTTC
d_gene: -; j_gene: TRBJ2-5; v_gene: TRBV7-7; abundance: few; CDR3aa: CASSLGVRPGETQYF; CDR3nt: TGTGCTAGCAGCTTAGGCGTCCGACCGGGGGAGACCCAGTACTTC
d_gene: -; j_gene: TRBJ2-7; v_gene: TRBV20-1; abundance: many; CDR3aa: CSARDRSVEQYF; CDR3nt: TGCAGTGCTAGAGATCGAAGCGTCGAGCAGTACTTC
d_gene: TRBD1; j_gene: TRBJ1-2; v_gene: TRBV5-5; abundance: many; CDR3aa: CASSLGLIRGPNYGYTF; CDR3nt: TGTGCCAGCAGCTTGGGGTTAATCAGGGGGCCCAACTATGGCTACACCTTC
d_gene: -; j_gene: TRBJ2-2; v_gene: TRBV3-1; abundance: many; CDR3aa: CASSTQGTGELFF; CDR3nt: TGTGCCAGCAGCACACAGGGCACCGGGGAGCTGTTTTTT
d_gene: -; j_gene: TRBJ2-1; v_gene: TRBV10-3; abundance: many; CDR3aa: CAISESGRRLVGNEQFF; CDR3nt: TGTGCCATCAGTGAGTCGGGGAGGAGACTAGTTGGCAATGAGCAGTTCTTC
d_gene: -; j_gene: TRBJ1-6; v_gene: TRBV20-1; abundance: many; CDR3aa: CSASNSVNSPLHF; CDR3nt: TGCAGTGCTAGTAACAGTGTAAATTCACCCCTCCACTTT
d_gene: -; j_gene: TRBJ2-7; v_gene: TRBV12-3/TRBV12-4; abundance: many; CDR3aa: CASSPVPYEQYF; CDR3nt: TGTGCCAGCAGTCCGGTTCCTTACGAGCAGTACTTC
d_gene: -; j_gene: TRBJ1-5; v_gene: TRBV20-1; abundance: -; CDR3aa: CSAREGHSNKTQNF; CDR3nt: TGCAGTGCTAGAGAGGGTCATAGCAATAAGACCCAGAATTTT
d_gene: -; j_gene: TRBJ1-2; v_gene: TRBV7-8; abundance: many; CDR3aa: CASSVRATFYGYTF; CDR3nt: TGTGCCAGCAGCGTCAGGGCTACCTTCTATGGCTACACCTTC
d_gene: -; j_gene: TRBJ1-2; v_gene: TRBV3-1; abundance: many; CDR3aa: CASSQNNNYGYTF; CDR3nt: TGTGCCAGCAGCCAAAACAATAACTATGGCTACACCTTC
d_gene: -; j_gene: TRBJ1-5; v_gene: TRBV7-2; abundance: many; CDR3aa: CASSLASGSGQPQHF; CDR3nt: TGTGCCAGCAGCTTAGCGTCGGGAAGTGGTCAGCCCCAGCATTTT
d_gene: -; j_gene: TRBJ2-4; v_gene: TRBV20-1; abundance: -; CDR3aa: CSGGRLAKNIQYF; CDR3nt: TGCAGTGGCGGACGGTTAGCCAAAAACATTCAGTACTTC
d_gene: -; j_gene: TRBJ2-2; v_gene: TRBV5-1; abundance: many; CDR3aa: CASSLLRDGTGELFF; CDR3nt: TGCGCCAGCAGCTTGCTGAGGGATGGGACCGGGGAGCTGTTTTTT
d_gene: TRBD1; j_gene: TRBJ2-7; v_gene: TRBV6-6; abundance: many; CDR3aa: CASSYSTGTAYEQYF; CDR3nt: TGTGCCAGCAGTTACTCTACCGGGACAGCCTACGAGCAGTACTTC
d_gene: -; j_gene: TRBJ1-6; v_gene: TRBV7-2; abundance: few; CDR3aa: CASSSHLRGSYNSTLNF; CDR3nt: TGTGCCAGCAGCTCCCATCTTCGGGGGTCCTATAATTCAACCCTCAACTTT
d_gene: -; j_gene: TRBJ1-2; v_gene: TRBV20-1; abundance: many; CDR3aa: CSARDYRIYGYTF; CDR3nt: TGCAGTGCTAGAGATTATAGGATCTATGGCTACACCTTC
d_gene: -; j_gene: TRBJ2-3; v_gene: TRBV5-5; abundance: -; CDR3aa: CASSPPTSGGAGTQYF; CDR3nt: TGTGCCAGCAGCCCCCCGACTAGTGGGGGGGCAGGTACGCAGTATTTT
d_gene: -; j_gene: TRBJ2-7; v_gene: TRBV7-6; abundance: many; CDR3aa: CASSLDRGYEQYF; CDR3nt: TGTGCCAGCAGCTTAGACAGAGGGTACGAGCAGTACTTC
d_gene: TRBD2; j_gene: TRBJ2-3; v_gene: TRBV2; abundance: -; CDR3aa: CANRDYQTDTQYF; CDR3nt: TGTGCCAACCGGGACTACCAAACAGATACGCAGTATTTT
d_gene: TRBD1; j_gene: TRBJ1-5; v_gene: TRBV5-1; abundance: many; CDR3aa: CASSLAGEGAQPQHF; CDR3nt: TGCGCCAGCAGCTTGGCCGGGGAGGGGGCTCAGCCCCAGCATTTT
d_gene: -; j_gene: TRBJ1-1; v_gene: TRBV19; abundance: many; CDR3aa: CASKMRLGDLEAFF; CDR3nt: TGTGCCAGTAAAATGAGATTAGGGGACCTTGAAGCTTTCTTT
d_gene: -; j_gene: TRBJ2-1; v_gene: TRBV12-3/TRBV12-4; abundance: many; CDR3aa: CASRGGGTSGQDF; CDR3nt: TGTGCCAGCAGGGGGGGAGGGACATCCGGGCAGGACTTC
d_gene: -; j_gene: TRBJ2-7; v_gene: TRBV5-1; abundance: many; CDR3aa: CASSGVPSVVVYEQYF; CDR3nt: TGCGCCAGCAGCGGGGTCCCCTCCGTTGTAGTCTACGAGCAGTACTTC
d_gene: TRBD1; j_gene: TRBJ1-1; v_gene: TRBV12-3/TRBV12-4; abundance: many; CDR3aa: CASRYSTGDGGAFF; CDR3nt: TGTGCCAGCAGATACTCGACAGGGGACGGGGGAGCTTTCTTT
d_gene: -; j_gene: TRBJ1-1; v_gene: TRBV11-2; abundance: many; CDR3aa: CASSLGRQTYTEAFF; CDR3nt: TGTGCCAGCAGCTTAGGCCGGCAGACCTACACTGAAGCTTTCTTT
d_gene: -; j_gene: TRBJ2-1; v_gene: TRBV11-3; abundance: many; CDR3aa: CASSLVLTGSSNEQFF; CDR3nt: TGTGCCAGCAGCTTAGTGTTAACGGGGTCTTCCAATGAGCAGTTCTTC
d_gene: -; j_gene: TRBJ2-3; v_gene: TRBV7-9; abundance: many; CDR3aa: CASSKTQGAGTDTQYF; CDR3nt: TGTGCCAGCAGCAAAACACAGGGCGCCGGCACAGATACGCAGTATTTT
d_gene: TRBD2; j_gene: TRBJ2-2; v_gene: TRBV6-5; abundance: many; CDR3aa: CASSWGRGDTGELFF; CDR3nt: TGTGCCAGCAGTTGGGGGCGGGGGGACACCGGGGAGCTGTTTTTT
d_gene: -; j_gene: TRBJ2-7; v_gene: TRBV6-2/TRBV6-3; abundance: many; CDR3aa: CASTSTGSSDEQYF; CDR3nt: TGTGCCAGCACCTCAACTGGGTCAAGCGACGAGCAGTACTTC
d_gene: -; j_gene: TRBJ1-3; v_gene: TRBV6-6; abundance: many; CDR3aa: CASRVDSTGNTIYF; CDR3nt: TGTGCCAGCAGGGTGGACTCAACTGGAAACACCATATATTTT
d_gene: TRBD2; j_gene: TRBJ2-1; v_gene: TRBV5-1; abundance: many; CDR3aa: CASSLVGSGGFYSNEQFF; CDR3nt: TGCGCCAGCAGCTTGGTTGGTAGCGGGGGTTTTTATTCCAATGAGCAGTTCTTC
d_gene: TRBD2; j_gene: TRBJ2-1; v_gene: TRBV15; abundance: many; CDR3aa: CATSRDLGTSGGAVFF; CDR3nt: TGTGCCACCAGCAGAGATCTAGGGACTAGCGGGGGGGCTGTATTCTTC
d_gene: -; j_gene: TRBJ2-7; v_gene: TRBV7-9; abundance: many; CDR3aa: CASSFTTTGSYEQYF; CDR3nt: TGTGCCAGCAGTTTTACCACGACAGGCTCCTACGAGCAGTACTTC
d_gene: TRBD1; j_gene: TRBJ1-2; v_gene: TRBV5-1; abundance: many; CDR3aa: CASSSTDRGGYGYTF; CDR3nt: TGCGCCAGCAGCTCGACGGACAGGGGTGGCTATGGCTACACCTTC
d_gene: -; j_gene: TRBJ1-1; v_gene: TRBV6-2/TRBV6-3; abundance: many; CDR3aa: CASSLTGTNTEAFF; CDR3nt: TGTGCCAGCAGTTTGACCGGGACGAACACTGAAGCTTTCTTT
d_gene: -; j_gene: TRBJ1-1; v_gene: TRBV20-1; abundance: many; CDR3aa: CSAFREQGNTEAFF; CDR3nt: TGCAGTGCTTTTAGGGAACAGGGGAACACTGAAGCTTTCTTT
d_gene: -; j_gene: TRBJ2-7; v_gene: TRBV11-2; abundance: many; CDR3aa: CASRPILGGYEQYF; CDR3nt: TGTGCCAGCAGACCAATTTTGGGGGGCTACGAGCAGTACTTC
d_gene: -; j_gene: TRBJ1-5; v_gene: TRBV3-1; abundance: many; CDR3aa: CASSQDRIQPQHF; CDR3nt: TGTGCCAGCAGCCAAGATAGGATACAGCCCCAGCATTTT
d_gene: -; j_gene: TRBJ1-3; v_gene: TRBV5-1; abundance: many; CDR3aa: CASLLDRGPLPGNTIYF; CDR3nt: TGCGCCAGCCTTCTAGATCGGGGCCCCTTACCTGGAAACACCATATATTTT
d_gene: TRBD1; j_gene: TRBJ2-6; v_gene: TRBV10-3; abundance: many; CDR3aa: CAISELVTGSYGANVLTF; CDR3nt: TGTGCCATCAGTGAGTTGGTGACAGGGTCGTATGGGGCCAACGTCCTGACTTTC
d_gene: -; j_gene: TRBJ2-7; v_gene: TRBV20-1; abundance: many; CDR3aa: CSARGETGSSYEQYF; CDR3nt: TGCAGTGCTAGGGGGGAAACAGGGTCCTCCTACGAGCAGTACTTC
d_gene: TRBD2; j_gene: TRBJ2-3; v_gene: TRBV7-2; abundance: many; CDR3aa: CASSSPQRGVTDTQYF; CDR3nt: TGTGCCAGCAGCTCCCCGCAGCGGGGGGTCACAGATACGCAGTATTTT
d_gene: TRBD1; j_gene: TRBJ1-4; v_gene: TRBV7-3; abundance: many; CDR3aa: CASRPGTVFQTNEKLFF; CDR3nt: TGTGCCAGCAGGCCCGGGACAGTTTTCCAAACTAATGAAAAACTGTTTTTT